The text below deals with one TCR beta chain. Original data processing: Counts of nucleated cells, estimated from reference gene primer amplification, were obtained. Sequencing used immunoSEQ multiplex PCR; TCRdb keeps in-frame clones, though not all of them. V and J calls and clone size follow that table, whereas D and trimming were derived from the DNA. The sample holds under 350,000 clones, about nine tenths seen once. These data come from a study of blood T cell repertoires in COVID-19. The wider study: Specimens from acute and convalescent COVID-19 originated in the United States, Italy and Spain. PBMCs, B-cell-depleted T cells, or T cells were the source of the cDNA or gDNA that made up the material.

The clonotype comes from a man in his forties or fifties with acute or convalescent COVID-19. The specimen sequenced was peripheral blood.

CDR3: CASSLAVVRVRGYTF. The CDR3 DNA reads as TGTGCCAGCAGCTTGGCCGTAGTCCGAGTGCGAGGCTACACCTTC. The chain couples TRBV5-6 to TRBJ1-2; D is undetermined. V was clipped by 0 bases and J by 8 bases, with 17 bases between them. The CDR3 sequence is 15 residues long. Germline loops: CDR1 SGHDT, CDR2 YYEEEE.